What follows are 7 T cell receptor beta chains derived from one specimen sequenced in a study of cytomegalovirus exposure and HLA in healthy donors. Both 60 Vbeta primers and 13 Jbeta primers went into the PCR. Method: immunoSEQ multiplex PCR; TCRdb's copy keeps in-frame clones and lacks some. The data contain some 180,000 clones, about four fifths of them singletons. The sequencing input was PBMCs. These receptors originate from a middle-aged man in good health and CMV-seronegative.

The V gene is TRBV28, the J gene TRBJ1-1; D is ambiguous. The germline V gene has CDR1 MDHEN and CDR2 SYDVKM. The germline V and J ends were trimmed by 5 bases and 7 bases, with 17 bases remaining between them. The CDR3 runs to 14 residues. The CDR3 loop is CASSPAGSGGEAFF. Written as DNA, the CDR3 is TGTGCCAGCAGTCCAGCGGGCTCAGGTGGTGAAGCTTTCTTT. Drawing the rest from reference TRBV28 and TRBJ1-1, the complete variable domain is DVKVTQSSRYLVKRTGEKVFLECVQDMDHENMFWYRQDPGLGLRLIYFSYDVKMKEKGDIPEGYSVSREKKERFSLILESASTNQTSMYLCASSPAGSGGEAFFGQGTRLTVV.

V is TRBV28 and J is TRBJ1-2; D not resolved. This CDR3 is 11 amino acids long. Germline CDR1 is MDHEN and CDR2 is SYDVKM. V gave up 8 bases and J gave up 5 bases, with 9 bases separating them. This chain's CDR3 is CASRTLYGYTF. CDR3 nucleotide sequence: TGTGCCAGCCGAACACTATATGGCTACACCTTC.

J is TRBJ2-5 and V is TRBV7-2, with D unresolved. The CDR3 consists of 11 residues. Germline CDR1 SGHTA, CDR2 FQGNSA. Trimming pared 4 bases from V and 4 bases from J, leaving 4 bases between. The CDR3 loop reads CASSSLETQYF. CDR3 nucleotide sequence: TGTGCCAGCAGCTCCCTAGAGACCCAGTACTTC.

This chain uses TRBV27 with TRBJ2-3; 8 nucleotides align to TRBD1. The V gene end was trimmed by 6 bases and the J gene end by 4 bases; junction bases not matched to a gene: 9. CDR1 and CDR2 from the germline V gene are MNHEY and SMNVEV (reference sequence). This CDR3 has 15 amino acids. The CDR3: CASREADRVPDTQYF. The CDR3 nucleotides are TGTGCCAGCAGGGAAGCGGACAGGGTCCCAGATACGCAGTATTTT.

The rearrangement joins TRBV5-1 to TRBJ1-2; D might be TRBD1 (5 bases). V was shortened by 4 bases and J by 8 bases, with 30 bases between the two germline ends. Germline V gene data show CDR1 as SGHRS and CDR2 as YFSETQ. This CDR3 is 18 amino acids long. CDR3 loop: CASSPGSTGGMLSGGYTF. In DNA, the CDR3 is TGCGCCAGCAGCCCAGGGTCTACTGGCGGGATGTTGTCCGGGGGCTACACCTTC. Drawing the rest from reference TRBV5-1 and TRBJ1-2, the complete variable domain is KAGVTQTPRYLIKTRGQQVTLSCSPISGHRSVSWYQQTPGQGLQFLFEYFSETQRNKGNFPGRFSGRQFSNSRSEMNVSTLELGDSALYLCASSPGSTGGMLSGGYTFGSGTRLTVV.

The rearrangement links TRBV7-3 to TRBJ2-3; D is ambiguous. There are 14 residues in the CDR3. Trimming shortened V by 9 bases and J by 0 bases, and 13 bases separated the two germline ends. CDR1 is SGHTA and CDR2 is FQGTGA in the germline V gene. The CDR3 sequence is CARLPNTSTDTQYF. Here the CDR3 DNA reads TGTGCCAGATTACCAAATACTAGCACAGATACGCAGTATTTT.

This chain uses TRBV28 with TRBJ2-1; 7 nucleotides agree with TRBD2. The V gene's germline CDR1 is MDHEN and CDR2 SYDVKM. The CDR3 runs to 18 residues. V dropped 3 bases and J dropped 1; count of bases not matched to a gene: 12. The CDR3 bases are TGTGCCAGCAGTTTGGGGCGGGAGTGGGTGGCATCCTACAATGAGCAGTTCTTC. This sequence encodes CASSLGREWVASYNEQFF.